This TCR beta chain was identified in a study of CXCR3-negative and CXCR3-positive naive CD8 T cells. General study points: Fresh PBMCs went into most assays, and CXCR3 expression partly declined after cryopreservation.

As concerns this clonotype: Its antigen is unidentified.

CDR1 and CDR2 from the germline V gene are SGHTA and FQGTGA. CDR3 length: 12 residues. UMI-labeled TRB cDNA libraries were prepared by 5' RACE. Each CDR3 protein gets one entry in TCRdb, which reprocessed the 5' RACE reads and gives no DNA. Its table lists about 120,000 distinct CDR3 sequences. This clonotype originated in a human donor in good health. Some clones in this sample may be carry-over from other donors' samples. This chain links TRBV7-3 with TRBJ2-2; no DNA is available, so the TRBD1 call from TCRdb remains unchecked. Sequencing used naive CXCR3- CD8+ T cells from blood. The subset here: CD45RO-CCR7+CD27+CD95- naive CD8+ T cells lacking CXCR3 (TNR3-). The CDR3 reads CASSPGGEELFF.